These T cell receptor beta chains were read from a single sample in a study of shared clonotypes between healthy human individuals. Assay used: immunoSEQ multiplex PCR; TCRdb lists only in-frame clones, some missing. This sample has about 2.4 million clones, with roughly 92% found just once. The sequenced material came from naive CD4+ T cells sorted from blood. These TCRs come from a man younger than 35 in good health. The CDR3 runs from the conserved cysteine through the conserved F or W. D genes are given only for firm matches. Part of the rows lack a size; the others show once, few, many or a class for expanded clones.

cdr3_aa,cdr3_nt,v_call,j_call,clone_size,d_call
CASSLAEGANQPQHF,TGTGCCAGCAGCTTAGCCGAGGGGGCCAATCAGCCCCAGCATTTT,TRBV7-2,TRBJ1-5,-,TRBD1
CASSGTLYEQYF,TGTGCCAGCTCCGGGACTTTGTACGAGCAGTACTTC,TRBV5-6,TRBJ2-7,-,-
CASSLMTGDTVYGYTF,TGTGCCAGCAGCTTAATGACAGGGGACACCGTCTATGGCTACACCTTC,TRBV13,TRBJ1-2,-,TRBD1
CASSLRQTLVRYEQYF,TGTGCCAGCAGCCTTAGACAGACCCTCGTTCGCTACGAGCAGTACTTC,TRBV7-8,TRBJ2-7,-,-
CASSYYGRDSAYEQYF,TGTGCCAGCAGTTACTATGGGCGGGACTCGGCCTACGAGCAGTACTTC,TRBV6-5,TRBJ2-7,-,-
CASSYGGRGGNQPQHF,TGTGCCAGCAGTTACGGAGGTAGGGGCGGCAATCAGCCCCAGCATTTT,TRBV6-5,TRBJ1-5,once,-
CASNQREGSGEQFF,TGTGCCAGCAACCAGCGGGAGGGCTCTGGTGAGCAGTTCTTC,TRBV2,TRBJ2-1,-,TRBD2
CAWSPPGQPQHF,TGTGCCTGGAGTCCCCCGGGTCAGCCCCAGCATTTT,TRBV30,TRBJ1-5,few,-
CASKMGTGGNEKLFF,TGTGCCAGTAAAATGGGGACAGGAGGGAATGAAAAACTGTTTTTT,TRBV19,TRBJ1-4,-,TRBD1
CASTGQVDGYTF,TGTGCCAGCACTGGACAGGTTGACGGCTACACCTTC,TRBV6-6,TRBJ1-2,-,TRBD1
CAWSVSLYGGQGYGYTF,TGTGCCTGGAGTGTCTCTTTATATGGGGGGCAAGGCTATGGCTACACCTTC,TRBV30,TRBJ1-2,-,-
CASRGGGTGNEKLFF,TGTGCCAGCAGGGGTGGGGGAACGGGGAATGAAAAACTGTTTTTT,TRBV28,TRBJ1-4,-,-
CASSTGLAGSTDTQYF,TGTGCCAGCAGCACCGGACTAGCGGGGTCCACAGATACGCAGTATTTT,TRBV11-3,TRBJ2-3,-,TRBD2
CASSLDPGQGSSYEQYF,TGTGCCAGCAGCTTGGACCCGGGACAGGGGAGTTCCTACGAGCAGTACTTC,TRBV7-9,TRBJ2-7,-,TRBD1
CASSFIREPGETQYF,TGTGCCAGCAGCTTTATAAGGGAGCCGGGGGAGACCCAGTACTTC,TRBV7-2,TRBJ2-5,once,-
CASSLDGGEQFF,TGTGCCAGCAGCTTGGACGGGGGTGAGCAGTTCTTC,TRBV5-4,TRBJ2-1,-,-
CASSLAGGPGADTQYF,TGTGCCAGCAGCTTGGCAGGGGGACCCGGGGCGGATACGCAGTATTTT,TRBV5-6,TRBJ2-3,-,TRBD1
CASSYRGANTEAFF,TGTGCCAGCAGTTATCGGGGGGCGAACACTGAAGCTTTCTTT,TRBV6-5,TRBJ1-1,-,-
CASSIREGYGNEQFF,TGTGCCAGTAGTATAAGGGAGGGGTACGGGAATGAGCAGTTCTTC,TRBV19,TRBJ2-1,-,TRBD2
CASSLVSGALFF,TGTGCCAGCAGCTTAGTGTCGGGAGCGCTGTTTTTT,TRBV7-2,TRBJ2-2,-,-
CASSEQGMNTGELFF,TGTGCCAGCAGTGAACAGGGGATGAACACCGGGGAGCTGTTTTTT,TRBV6-4,TRBJ2-2,once,TRBD1
CASSSMVGRVGAPLHF,TGTGCCAGCAGTTCTATGGTCGGGAGGGTGGGGGCACCCCTCCACTTT,TRBV28,TRBJ1-6,-,-
CASSTGGENYGYTF,TGTGCCAGTAGTACCGGGGGGGAGAACTATGGCTACACCTTC,TRBV19,TRBJ1-2,-,-
CASSSGLDQPQHF,TGTGCCAGCAGCTCCGGACTTGATCAGCCCCAGCATTTT,TRBV28,TRBJ1-5,few,-
CASSLDQGNNEQYF,TGCGCCAGCAGCTTGGATCAGGGAAATAACGAGCAGTACTTC,TRBV5-1,TRBJ2-7,-,-
CASSRPQVSYEQYF,TGTGCCAGCAGCAGACCTCAGGTGTCCTACGAGCAGTACTTC,TRBV6-5,TRBJ2-7,-,-
CASSESLGTLNQPQHF,TGTGCCAGCAGTGAAAGTTTGGGGACACTCAATCAGCCCCAGCATTTT,TRBV6-1,TRBJ1-5,few,-
CASSLVGVSGNTIYF,TGCGCCAGCAGCTTGGTGGGGGTATCTGGAAACACCATATATTTT,TRBV5-1,TRBJ1-3,-,-
CASSVAGQGANEQFF,TGTGCCAGCAGCGTAGCGGGACAGGGGGCAAATGAGCAGTTCTTC,TRBV9,TRBJ2-1,-,TRBD1
CASSPGSGEFF,TGTGCCAGCAGTCCCGGGTCCGGGGAGTTCTTC,TRBV6-6,TRBJ2-1,-,-
CASTSGLVNTEAFF,TGTGCCAGCACCTCAGGGTTAGTGAACACTGAAGCTTTCTTT,TRBV21-1,TRBJ1-1,-,-
CASSPLPSGSAYNEQFF,TGTGCCAGCTCACCACTTCCTAGCGGGAGCGCCTACAATGAGCAGTTCTTC,TRBV18,TRBJ2-1,-,TRBD2
CASSLLGQSGGNEAFF,TGCGCCAGCAGCTTGCTGGGACAGTCTGGGGGGAACGAAGCTTTCTTT,TRBV5-1,TRBJ1-1,-,TRBD1
CASSFGQGPSTDTQYF,TGTGCCAGCAGCTTTGGGCAGGGGCCAAGCACAGATACGCAGTATTTT,TRBV5-8,TRBJ2-3,-,-
CASSFTGRGSNQPQHF,TGTGCCAGCAGCTTCACCGGCAGGGGGAGCAATCAGCCCCAGCATTTT,TRBV5-5,TRBJ1-5,-,TRBD1
CASSLGVGGFVPLHF,TGCGCCAGCAGCTTGGGGGTAGGGGGCTTTGTACCCCTCCACTTT,TRBV5-1,TRBJ1-6,-,TRBD1
CASSETGTNNEQFF,TGCGCCAGCAGTGAAACCGGGACAAACAATGAGCAGTTCTTC,TRBV10-1,TRBJ2-1,once,-
CAWSVSRTSGSPDTQYF,TGTGCCTGGAGTGTATCCCGGACTAGCGGGAGTCCAGATACGCAGTATTTT,TRBV30,TRBJ2-3,once,TRBD2
CAISEKGQGSDTQYF,TGTGCCATCAGTGAGAAAGGACAGGGCTCAGATACGCAGTATTTT,TRBV10-3,TRBJ2-3,-,TRBD1
CASSSQRGTVFWEQYF,TGTGCCAGCAGCTCCCAGAGAGGGACAGTCTTTTGGGAGCAGTACTTC,TRBV7-8,TRBJ2-7,-,TRBD1
CASSRDSLYEQYF,TGTGCCAGCAGCCGGGACAGCCTTTACGAGCAGTACTTC,TRBV5-4,TRBJ2-7,-,TRBD1
CASSFAPGEAQHF,TGCGCCAGCAGTTTTGCCCCTGGGGAGGCCCAGCATTTT,TRBV5-1,TRBJ1-5,-,-
CASSSPRQGAREQYF,TGTGCCAGTAGTAGCCCCCGTCAGGGGGCGCGTGAGCAGTACTTC,TRBV19,TRBJ2-7,-,TRBD1
CASSKSSNIGAGANVLTF,TGTGCCAGCAGTAAAAGTTCAAATATCGGGGCCGGGGCCAACGTCCTGACTTTC,TRBV5-4,TRBJ2-6,-,-
CATSRDYDFTDEQFF,TGTGCCACCAGCAGAGATTATGATTTCACGGATGAGCAGTTCTTC,TRBV15,TRBJ2-1,-,-
CASSQDPAYEQYF,TGCGCCAGCTCCCAAGACCCGGCCTACGAGCAGTACTTC,TRBV10-1,TRBJ2-7,-,-
CASSTSSGGKYEQYF,TGTGCCAGTAGTACGTCGAGCGGGGGGAAGTACGAGCAGTACTTC,TRBV19,TRBJ2-7,-,TRBD2
CASSYSMNTEAFF,TGTGCCAGCAGTTACTCAATGAACACTGAAGCTTTCTTT,TRBV6-6,TRBJ1-1,-,-